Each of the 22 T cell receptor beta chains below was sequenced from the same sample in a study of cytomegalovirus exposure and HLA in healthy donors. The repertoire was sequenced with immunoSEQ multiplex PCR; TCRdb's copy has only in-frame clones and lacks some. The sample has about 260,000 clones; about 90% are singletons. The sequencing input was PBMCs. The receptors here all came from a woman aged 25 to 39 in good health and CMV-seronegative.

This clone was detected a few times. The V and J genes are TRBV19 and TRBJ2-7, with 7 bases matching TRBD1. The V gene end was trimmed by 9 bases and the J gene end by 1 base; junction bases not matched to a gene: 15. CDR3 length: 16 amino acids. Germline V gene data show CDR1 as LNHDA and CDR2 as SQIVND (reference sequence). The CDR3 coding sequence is TGTGCCAGCAGCCGGCTACCTGGGACAGTATCCTACGAGCAGTACTTC. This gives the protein CASSRLPGTVSYEQYF.

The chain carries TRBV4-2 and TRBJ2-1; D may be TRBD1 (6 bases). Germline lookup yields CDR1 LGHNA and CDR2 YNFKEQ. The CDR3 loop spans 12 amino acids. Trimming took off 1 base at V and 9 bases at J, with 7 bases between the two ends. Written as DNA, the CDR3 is TGTGCCAGCAGCCAAGGGGGGCTTGAGCAGTTCTTC. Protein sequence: CASSQGGLEQFF.

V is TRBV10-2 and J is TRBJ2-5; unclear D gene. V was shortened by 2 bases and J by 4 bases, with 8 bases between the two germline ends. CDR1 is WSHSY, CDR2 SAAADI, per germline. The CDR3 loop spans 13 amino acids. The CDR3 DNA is TGCGCCAGCAGTGAGAGTGTAGGAGAGACCCAGTACTTC. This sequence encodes CASSESVGETQYF.

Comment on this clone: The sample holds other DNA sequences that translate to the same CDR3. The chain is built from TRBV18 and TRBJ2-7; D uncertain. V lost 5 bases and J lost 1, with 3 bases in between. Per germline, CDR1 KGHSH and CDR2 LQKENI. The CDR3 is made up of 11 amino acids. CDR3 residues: CASSSSYEQYF. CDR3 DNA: TGTGCCAGCTCATCATCCTACGAGCAGTACTTC.

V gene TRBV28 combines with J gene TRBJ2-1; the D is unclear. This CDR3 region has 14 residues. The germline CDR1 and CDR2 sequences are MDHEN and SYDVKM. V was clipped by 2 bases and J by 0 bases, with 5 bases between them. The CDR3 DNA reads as TGTGCCAGCAGTTTAGTACGCTCCTACAATGAGCAGTTCTTC. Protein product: CASSLVRSYNEQFF. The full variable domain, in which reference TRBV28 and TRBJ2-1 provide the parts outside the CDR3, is DVKVTQSSRYLVKRTGEKVFLECVQDMDHENMFWYRQDPGLGLRLIYFSYDVKMKEKGDIPEGYSVSREKKERFSLILESASTNQTSMYLCASSLVRSYNEQFFGPGTRLTVL.

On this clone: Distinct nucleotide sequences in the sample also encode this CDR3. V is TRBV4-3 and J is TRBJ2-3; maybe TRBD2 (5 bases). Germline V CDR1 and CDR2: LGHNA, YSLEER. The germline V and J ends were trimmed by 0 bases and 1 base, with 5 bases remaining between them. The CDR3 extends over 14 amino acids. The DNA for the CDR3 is TGCGCCAGCAGCCAAGAGCGGGGCACAGATACGCAGTATTTT. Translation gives CASSQERGTDTQYF.

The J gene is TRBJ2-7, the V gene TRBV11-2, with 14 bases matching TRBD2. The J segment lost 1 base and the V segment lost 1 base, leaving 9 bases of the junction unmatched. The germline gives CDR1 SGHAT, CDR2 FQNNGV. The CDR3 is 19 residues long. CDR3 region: CASSLGRGLAGVGSYEQYF. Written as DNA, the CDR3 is TGTGCCAGCAGCTTAGGACGGGGACTAGCGGGAGTAGGGTCCTACGAGCAGTACTTC.

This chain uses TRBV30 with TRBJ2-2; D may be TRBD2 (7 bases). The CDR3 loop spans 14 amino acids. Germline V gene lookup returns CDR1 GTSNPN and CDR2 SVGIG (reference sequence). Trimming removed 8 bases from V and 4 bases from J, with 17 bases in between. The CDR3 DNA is TGTGCCCAGAACGGGGGGCGGGTCACCGGGGAGCTGTTTTTT. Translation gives CAQNGGRVTGELFF.

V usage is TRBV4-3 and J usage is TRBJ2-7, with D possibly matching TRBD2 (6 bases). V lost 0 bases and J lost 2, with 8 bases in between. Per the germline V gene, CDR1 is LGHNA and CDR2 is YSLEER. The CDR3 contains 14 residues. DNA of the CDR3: TGCGCCAGCAGCCAAGACGCGGGACCCTACGAGCAGTACTTC. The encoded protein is CASSQDAGPYEQYF.

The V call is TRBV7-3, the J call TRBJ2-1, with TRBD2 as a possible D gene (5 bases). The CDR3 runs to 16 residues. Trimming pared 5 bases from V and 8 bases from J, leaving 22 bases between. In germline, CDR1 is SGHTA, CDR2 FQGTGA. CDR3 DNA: TGTGCCAGCAGCATGAGCGGCGGACGCCCACTCGATGAGCAGTTCTTC. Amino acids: CASSMSGGRPLDEQFF.

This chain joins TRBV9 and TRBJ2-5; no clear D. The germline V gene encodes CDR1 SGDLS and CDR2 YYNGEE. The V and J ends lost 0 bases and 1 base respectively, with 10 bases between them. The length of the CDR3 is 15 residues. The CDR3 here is CASSVELGLQETQYF. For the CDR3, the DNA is TGTGCCAGCAGCGTAGAATTGGGCCTCCAAGAGACCCAGTACTTC.

The CDR3 loop is CASSLIWLADEQYF. The CDR3 DNA reads TGCGCCAGCAGCTTGATATGGCTAGCTGACGAGCAGTACTTC. The chain has TRBV5-1 and TRBJ2-7, with a weak D call TRBD2 (5 bases). CDR3 length: 14 amino acids. Germline V gives CDR1 SGHRS, CDR2 YFSETQ. The V and J ends lost 1 base and 5 bases respectively, with 13 bases between them.

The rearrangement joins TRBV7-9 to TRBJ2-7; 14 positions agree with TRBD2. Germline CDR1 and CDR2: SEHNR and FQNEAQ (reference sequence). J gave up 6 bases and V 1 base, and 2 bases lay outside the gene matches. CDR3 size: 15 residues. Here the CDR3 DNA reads TGTGCCAGCAGCTTAGGGGGACTAGCGGGAGTCGAGCAGTACTTC. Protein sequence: CASSLGGLAGVEQYF.

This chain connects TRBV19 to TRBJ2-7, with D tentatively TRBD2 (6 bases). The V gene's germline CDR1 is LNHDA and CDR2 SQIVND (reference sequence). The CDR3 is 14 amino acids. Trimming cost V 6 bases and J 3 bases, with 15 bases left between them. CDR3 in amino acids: CASSIGSGVYEQYF. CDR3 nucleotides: TGTGCCAGTAGCATCGGATCGGGGGTCTACGAGCAGTACTTC.

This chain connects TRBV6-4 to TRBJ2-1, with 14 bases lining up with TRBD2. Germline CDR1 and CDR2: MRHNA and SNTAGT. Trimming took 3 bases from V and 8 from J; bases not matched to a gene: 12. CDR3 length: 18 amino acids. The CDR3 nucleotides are TGTGCCAGCAGTGAGACAGGGGCGGGACTAGCGGGAGTGGATGAGCAGTTCTTC. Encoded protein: CASSETGAGLAGVDEQFF.

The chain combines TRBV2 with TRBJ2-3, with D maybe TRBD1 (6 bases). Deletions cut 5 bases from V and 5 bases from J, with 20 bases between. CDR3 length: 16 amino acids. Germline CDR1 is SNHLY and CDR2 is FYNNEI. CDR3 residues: CASSNSGRGWVDTQYF. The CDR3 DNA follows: TGTGCCAGCAGTAACAGCGGAAGGGGGTGGGTAGATACGCAGTATTTT.

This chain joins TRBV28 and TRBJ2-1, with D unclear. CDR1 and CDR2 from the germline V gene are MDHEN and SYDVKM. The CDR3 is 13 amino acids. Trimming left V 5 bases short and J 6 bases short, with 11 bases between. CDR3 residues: CASSRLDRNEQFF. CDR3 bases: TGTGCCAGCAGTAGGCTCGACCGCAATGAGCAGTTCTTC.

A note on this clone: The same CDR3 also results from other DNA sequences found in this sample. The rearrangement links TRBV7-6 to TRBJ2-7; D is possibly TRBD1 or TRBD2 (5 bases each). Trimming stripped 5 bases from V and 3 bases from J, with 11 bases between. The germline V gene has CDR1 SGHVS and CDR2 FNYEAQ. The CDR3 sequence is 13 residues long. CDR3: CASSPGTVYEQYF. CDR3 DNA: TGTGCCAGCAGCCCAGGGACGGTCTACGAGCAGTACTTC.

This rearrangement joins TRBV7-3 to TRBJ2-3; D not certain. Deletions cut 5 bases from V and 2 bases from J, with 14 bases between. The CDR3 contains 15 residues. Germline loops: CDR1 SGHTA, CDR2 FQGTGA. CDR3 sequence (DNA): TGTGCCAGCAGCCTCGTCTCCCCATCCACAGATACGCAGTATTTT. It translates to CASSLVSPSTDTQYF.

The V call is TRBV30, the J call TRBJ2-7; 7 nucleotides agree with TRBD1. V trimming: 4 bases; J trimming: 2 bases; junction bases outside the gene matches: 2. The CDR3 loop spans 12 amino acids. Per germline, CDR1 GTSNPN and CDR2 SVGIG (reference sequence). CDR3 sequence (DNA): TGTGCCTGGACCGGGACAGCCTACGAGCAGTACTTC. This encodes CAWTGTAYEQYF.

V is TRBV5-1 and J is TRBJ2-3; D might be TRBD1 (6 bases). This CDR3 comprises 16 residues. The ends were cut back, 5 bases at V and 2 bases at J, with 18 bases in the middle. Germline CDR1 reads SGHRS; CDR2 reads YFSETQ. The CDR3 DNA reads TGCGCCAGCAGACTCCTTTCCAGGACAGTCACAGATACGCAGTATTTT. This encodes CASRLLSRTVTDTQYF.

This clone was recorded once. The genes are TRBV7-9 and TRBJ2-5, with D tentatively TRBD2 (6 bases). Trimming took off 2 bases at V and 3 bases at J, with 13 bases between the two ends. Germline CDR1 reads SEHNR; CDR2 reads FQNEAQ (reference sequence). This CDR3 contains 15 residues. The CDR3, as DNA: TGTGCCAGCAGCTTAAAGGGACTTAACGAAGAGACCCAGTACTTC. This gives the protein CASSLKGLNEETQYF.